What follows is one T cell receptor beta chain and its context. The data originate from a study of blood T cell repertoires in COVID-19. The wider study: The study drew acute and convalescent COVID-19 samples from the United States, Italy and Spain. In each case, the material was cDNA or gDNA derived from T cells, B-cell-depleted T cells, or PBMCs.

Methods used by the authors: Researchers report that nucleated cell counts were estimated from reference gene primer amplification. Sequencing used immunoSEQ multiplex PCR; TCRdb keeps in-frame clones, though not all of them. D and trimming come from the DNA, and the V and J calls and clone size come from that table. Altogether 70,000 or so clones are present, 90% being singletons, with the ten largest covering over 4%. Sequencing was carried out using peripheral blood. This receptor was taken from a woman aged 18-29 years with acute or convalescent COVID-19.

CDR3 in amino acids: CASSQDRTSGYNEQFF. The CDR3 nucleotides are TGCGCCAGCAGCCAAGATCGGACTAGCGGCTACAATGAGCAGTTCTTC. The chain links TRBV4-3 to TRBJ2-1, with TRBD2 identical over 10 bases. This CDR3 spans 16 amino acids. Germline-derived CDR1 and CDR2 are LGHNA and YSLEER. The junction had 2 bases not matched to a gene; V was cut back by 0 bases and J by 3 bases.